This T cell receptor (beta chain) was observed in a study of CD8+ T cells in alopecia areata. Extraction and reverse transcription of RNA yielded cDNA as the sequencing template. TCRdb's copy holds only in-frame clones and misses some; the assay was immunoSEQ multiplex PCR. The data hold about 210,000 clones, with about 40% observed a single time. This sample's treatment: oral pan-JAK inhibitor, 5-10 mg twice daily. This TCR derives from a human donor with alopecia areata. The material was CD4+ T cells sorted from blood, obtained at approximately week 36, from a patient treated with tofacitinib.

In DNA form, the CDR3 reads TGTGCCAGCAGGGTCGGAAGTAACTACAATGAGCAGTTCTTC. It yields the protein CASRVGSNYNEQFF. The rearrangement uses TRBV2 and TRBJ2-1; no clear D. Trimming left V 6 bases short and J 3 bases short, with 12 bases between. Per germline, CDR1 SNHLY and CDR2 FYNNEI. The CDR3 covers 14 residues.